The rows below give T cell receptor beta chains drawn from one sample of a study of graft-versus-host responses after intestinal transplantation. Only in-frame clones appear in the TCRdb table, and some are missing; sequencing was by immunoSEQ multiplex PCR. Of about 85,000 clones in the sample, about four fifths were seen once. Their antigen targets remain unknown. Sequenced here: unstimulated CD4+ T cells sorted from spleen or lymph node cells, sampled before intestinal transplant. Every receptor here comes from a human donor who received an intestinal transplant. CDR3s include the opening cysteine and the closing phenylalanine or tryptophan. The order of the fields is V gene, clone size, J gene, D gene, CDR3 DNA, CDR3 protein. D genes are given only for firm matches. Clone size is given for some rows only: seen once, a few or many times, or a class if the clone is expanded.

TRBV5-1	NA	TRBJ2-1	TRBD1	TGCGCCAGCAGCTTACAGGGGGCGAGTATCAATGAGCAGTTCTTC	CASSLQGASINEQFF
TRBV20-1	few	TRBJ1-2	NA	TGCGCCGAGCCGGGGGGTAGTGGCTACACCTTC	CAEPGGSGYTF
TRBV29-1	NA	TRBJ2-1	NA	TGCAGCGTTGGGCTAGCGTTCGATGAGCAGTTCTTC	CSVGLAFDEQFF
TRBV28	NA	TRBJ1-2	TRBD1	TGTGCCAGCAGTCAAAACAGGGGCTTCTATGGCTACACCTTC	CASSQNRGFYGYTF
TRBV7-9	NA	TRBJ2-5	NA	TGTGCCAGCAGCTTAGGGGGAGGCGGTGGAGAGACCCAGTACTTC	CASSLGGGGGETQYF
TRBV6-5	NA	TRBJ2-7	TRBD1	TGTGCCAGCAGTTACTCGACAGGGGCCGTTTACGAGCAGTACTTC	CASSYSTGAVYEQYF
TRBV11-2	NA	TRBJ1-2	NA	TGTGCCAGCAGCCCTCCCGGGGTACGGGGGGGCTACACCTTC	CASSPPGVRGGYTF
TRBV6-5	NA	TRBJ1-1	TRBD1	TGTGCCAGCAGTAGGGACAGGGATAAAGCTTTCTTT	CASSRDRDKAFF
TRBV5-1	NA	TRBJ2-3	NA	TGCGCCAGCAGCTTGTCTAGCTTGGGCACAGATACGCAGTATTTT	CASSLSSLGTDTQYF
TRBV5-1	NA	TRBJ2-3	TRBD2	TGCGCCAGCAGCTTGAGGGGACTAGCGGGTTTGGATACGCAGTATTTT	CASSLRGLAGLDTQYF
TRBV7-5	NA	TRBJ1-5	NA	TGTGCCAGAAGCTTGAGCGGAGGGACTAGCAATCAGCCCCAGCATTTT	CARSLSGGTSNQPQHF
TRBV2	few	TRBJ2-2	NA	TGTGCCAGCAGTGGTAACGGGAAGACCGGGGAGCTGTTTTTT	CASSGNGKTGELFF
TRBV2	NA	TRBJ2-7	TRBD1	TGTGCCACCTCCGGGACAGGGGGGTACGAGCAGTACTTC	CATSGTGGYEQYF
TRBV2	NA	TRBJ2-1	NA	TGTGCCAGCAACCTGACTCCATACAATGAGCAGTTCTTC	CASNLTPYNEQFF
TRBV5-8	NA	TRBJ2-6	NA	TGTGCCAGTTCGGGACTCCTGGGAGAATCTGGGGCCAACGTCCTGACTTTC	CASSGLLGESGANVLTF
TRBV7-3	NA	TRBJ2-2	NA	TGTGCCAGCAGCCCCATGGCCCCGGGCACCGGGGAGCTGTTTTTT	CASSPMAPGTGELFF
TRBV11-2	NA	TRBJ2-7	NA	TGTGCCAGCACCGTCGGACCCCGGGACACTCCCTACTTC	CASTVGPRDTPYF